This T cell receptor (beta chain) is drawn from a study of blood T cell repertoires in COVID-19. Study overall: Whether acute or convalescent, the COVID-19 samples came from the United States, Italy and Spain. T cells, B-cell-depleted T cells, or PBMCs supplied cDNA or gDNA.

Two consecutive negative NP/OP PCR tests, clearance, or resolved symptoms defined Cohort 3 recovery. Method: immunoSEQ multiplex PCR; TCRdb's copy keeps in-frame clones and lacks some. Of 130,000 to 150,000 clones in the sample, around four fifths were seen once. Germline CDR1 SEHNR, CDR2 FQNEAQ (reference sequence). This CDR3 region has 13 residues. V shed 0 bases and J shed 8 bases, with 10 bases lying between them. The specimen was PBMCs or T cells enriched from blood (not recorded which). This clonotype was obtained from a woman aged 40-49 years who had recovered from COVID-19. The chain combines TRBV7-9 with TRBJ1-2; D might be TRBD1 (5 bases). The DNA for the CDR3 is TGTGCCAGCAGCTTAGCCGGGGCGGGGGGCTACACCTTC. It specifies CASSLAGAGGYTF. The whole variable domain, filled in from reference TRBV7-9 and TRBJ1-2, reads DTGVSQNPRHKITKRGQNVTFRCDPISEHNRLYWYRQTLGQGPEFLTYFQNEAQLEKSRLLSDRFSAERPKGSFSTLEIQRTEQGDSAMYLCASSLAGAGGYTFGSGTRLTVV.